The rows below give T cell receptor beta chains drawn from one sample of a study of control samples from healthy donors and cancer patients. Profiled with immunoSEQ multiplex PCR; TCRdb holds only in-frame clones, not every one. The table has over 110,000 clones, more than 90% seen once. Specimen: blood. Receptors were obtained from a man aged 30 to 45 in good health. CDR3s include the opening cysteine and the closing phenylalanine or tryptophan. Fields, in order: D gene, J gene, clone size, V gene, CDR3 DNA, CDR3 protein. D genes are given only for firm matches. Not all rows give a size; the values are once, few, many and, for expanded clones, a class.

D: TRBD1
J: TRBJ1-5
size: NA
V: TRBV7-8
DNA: TGTGCCAGCAGCCCGGGGACAGGCAGAAATCAGCCCCAGCATTTT
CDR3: CASSPGTGRNQPQHF

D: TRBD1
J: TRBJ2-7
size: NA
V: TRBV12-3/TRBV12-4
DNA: TGTGCCAGCAGGGACAGGGGTTACGAGCAGTACTTC
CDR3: CASRDRGYEQYF

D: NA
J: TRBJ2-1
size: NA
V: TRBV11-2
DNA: TGTGCCAGCAGCTTAGATCTAGCCACGGGGGGCGGGACGGAGCAGTTCTTC
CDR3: CASSLDLATGGGTEQFF

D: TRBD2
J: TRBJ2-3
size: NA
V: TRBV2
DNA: TGTGCCAGCAGCTACAGGCGACTAGCGGGCCAGGCTAGCACAGATACGCAGTATTTT
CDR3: CASSYRRLAGQASTDTQYF

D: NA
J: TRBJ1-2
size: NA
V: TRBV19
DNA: TGTGCCAGTAGTACACGACAGGCTTATGGCTACACCTTC
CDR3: CASSTRQAYGYTF

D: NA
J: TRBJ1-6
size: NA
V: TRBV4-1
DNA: TGCGCCAGCAGCCACCTCGGACGGGAGACGAATTCACCCCTCCACTTT
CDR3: CASSHLGRETNSPLHF

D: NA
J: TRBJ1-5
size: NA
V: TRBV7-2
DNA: TGTGCCAGCAGCCCCGAAGTATCAGGACATCGTTTCCATTTT
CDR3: CASSPEVSGHRFHF

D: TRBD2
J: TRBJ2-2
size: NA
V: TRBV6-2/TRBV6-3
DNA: TGTGCCAGCAGTGACCTAACGGGAGGTCCCACCGGGGAGCTGTTTTTT
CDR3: CASSDLTGGPTGELFF

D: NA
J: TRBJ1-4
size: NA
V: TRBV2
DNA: TGTGCCAGCAGGGGCGGATTTGCAACTAATGAAAAACTGTTTTTT
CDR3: CASRGGFATNEKLFF

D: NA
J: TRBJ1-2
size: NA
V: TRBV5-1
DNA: TGCGCCAGCAGCTTCGATGTCGAGTATGGCTACACCTTC
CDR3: CASSFDVEYGYTF

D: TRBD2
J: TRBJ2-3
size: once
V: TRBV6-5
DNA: TGTGCCACCGGGACTAGCGGGAGGCTAGCAGATACGCAGTATTTT
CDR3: CATGTSGRLADTQYF

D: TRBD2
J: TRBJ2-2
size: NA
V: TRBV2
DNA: TGTGCCAGCAGTGTTGCCCCGAGCGGGAGGGTGGACGGGGAGCTGTTTTTT
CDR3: CASSVAPSGRVDGELFF

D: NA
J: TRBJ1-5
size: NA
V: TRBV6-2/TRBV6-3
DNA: TGTGCCAGCAGTCCCCACCCCATTCGAGGGAATCAGCCCCAGCATTTT
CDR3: CASSPHPIRGNQPQHF

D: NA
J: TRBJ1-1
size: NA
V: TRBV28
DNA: TGTGCCAGCAGTCTGCCCCGGTTGAACACTGAAGCTTTCTTT
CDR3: CASSLPRLNTEAFF

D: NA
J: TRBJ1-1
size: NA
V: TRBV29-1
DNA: TGCAGCGTTAGTACGGGGGACACTGAAGCTTTCTTT
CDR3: CSVSTGDTEAFF

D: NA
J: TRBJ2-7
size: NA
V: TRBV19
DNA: TGTGCCAGTACAGGGAACTCCTACGAGCAGTACTTC
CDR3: CASTGNSYEQYF

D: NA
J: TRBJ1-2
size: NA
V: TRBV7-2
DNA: TGTGCCAGCAGCTTATTACCAGGGCCTACTAACTATGGCTACACCTTC
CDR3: CASSLLPGPTNYGYTF

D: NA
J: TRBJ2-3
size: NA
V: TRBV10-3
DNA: TGTGCCATCAGTCTAGGAAGGGGGACGGTCACAGATACGCAGTATTTT
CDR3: CAISLGRGTVTDTQYF

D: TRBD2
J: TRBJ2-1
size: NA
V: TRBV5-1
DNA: TGCGCCAGCAGCTCCTCAAGGACTAGCGGGAACTACAATGAGCAGTTCTTC
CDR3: CASSSSRTSGNYNEQFF

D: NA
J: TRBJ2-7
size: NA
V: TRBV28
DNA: TGTGCCAGCAGTTTCGTTCAGGGCCCTGTTTACGAGCAGTACTTC
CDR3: CASSFVQGPVYEQYF

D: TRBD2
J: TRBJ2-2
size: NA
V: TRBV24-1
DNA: TGTGCCACCAGTGGTTCCGGGGGAGGGACCGGGGAGCTGTTTTTT
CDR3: CATSGSGGGTGELFF

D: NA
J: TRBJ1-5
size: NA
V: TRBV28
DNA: TGTGCCAGCAGCCTGTTAAGCGGAGGCGATCAGCCCCAGCATTTT
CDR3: CASSLLSGGDQPQHF

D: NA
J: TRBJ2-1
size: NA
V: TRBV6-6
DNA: TGTGCCAGCAGTTACAAGGGCCCATCCTACAATGAGCAGTTCTTC
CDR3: CASSYKGPSYNEQFF

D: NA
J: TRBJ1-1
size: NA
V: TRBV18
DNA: TGTGCCAGCTCACCGCCGAACACTGAAGCTTTCTTT
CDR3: CASSPPNTEAFF

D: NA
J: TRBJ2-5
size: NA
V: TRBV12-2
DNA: TGTGCAAGTCGCTCCCGCCGGGGCCGGGAACCCCAGTACTTC
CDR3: CASRSRRGREPQYF

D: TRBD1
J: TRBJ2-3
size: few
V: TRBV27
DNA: TGTGCCAGCAGTTCCGGGACAGCTAGCACAGATACGCAGTATTTT
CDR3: CASSSGTASTDTQYF

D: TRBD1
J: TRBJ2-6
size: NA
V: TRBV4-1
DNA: TGCGCCAGCAGCCAAGATCCGGGACAGGGTGTCCTCGCTGGGGCCAACGTCCTGACTTTC
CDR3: CASSQDPGQGVLAGANVLTF

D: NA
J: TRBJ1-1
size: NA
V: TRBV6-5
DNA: TGTGCCAGCAGGGAGGGGCTTGAGTATAAGGTAAAAGCTTTCTTT
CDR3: CASREGLEYKVKAFF

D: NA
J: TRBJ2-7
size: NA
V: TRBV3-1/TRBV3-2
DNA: TGTGCCAGCAGCCAAGAGTACGAGCAGTACTTC
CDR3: CASSQEYEQYF

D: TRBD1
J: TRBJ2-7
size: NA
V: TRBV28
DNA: TGTGCCAGCACCACCCGGACAGGGTCCTACGAGCAGTACTTC
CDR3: CASTTRTGSYEQYF

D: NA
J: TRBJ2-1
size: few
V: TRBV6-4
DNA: TGTGCCAGCTCCGGAAGACTTCAGGGTGAGCAGTTCTTC
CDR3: CASSGRLQGEQFF

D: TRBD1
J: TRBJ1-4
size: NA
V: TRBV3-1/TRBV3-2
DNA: TGTGCCAGCAGCCTACAGGGGGCGCGCATGGGTGAAAAACTGTTTTTT
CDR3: CASSLQGARMGEKLFF

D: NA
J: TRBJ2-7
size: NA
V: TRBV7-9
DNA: TGTGCCAGCAGCTTAGTTGCGGGTAGGGTAGAGGACGAGCAGTACTTC
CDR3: CASSLVAGRVEDEQYF

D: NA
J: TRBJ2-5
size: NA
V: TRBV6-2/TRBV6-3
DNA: TGTGCCAGCAGTTACTTGGGACCCACCCGGGGTCAAGAGACCCAGTACTTC
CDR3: CASSYLGPTRGQETQYF

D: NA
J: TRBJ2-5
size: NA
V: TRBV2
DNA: TGTGCCAGCAAAAGAAGTCTAGTTGGGGAGACCCAGTACTTC
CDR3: CASKRSLVGETQYF

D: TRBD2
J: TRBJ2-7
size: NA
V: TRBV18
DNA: TGTGCCAGCTCACCACCAGGGACTAGCGGGGGTATAGAGCAGTACTTC
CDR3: CASSPPGTSGGIEQYF

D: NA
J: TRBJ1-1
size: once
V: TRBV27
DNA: TGTGCCAGCAGTTTATCGGAGAACACTGAAGCTTTCTTT
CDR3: CASSLSENTEAFF

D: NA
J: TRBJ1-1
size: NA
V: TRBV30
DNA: TGTGCCTGGAAGGCTGATGACAGGAACACTGAAGCTTTCTTT
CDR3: CAWKADDRNTEAFF

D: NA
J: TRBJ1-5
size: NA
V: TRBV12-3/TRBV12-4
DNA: TGTGCCAGCAGTTGGAACATCAATCAGCCCCAGCATTTT
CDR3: CASSWNINQPQHF

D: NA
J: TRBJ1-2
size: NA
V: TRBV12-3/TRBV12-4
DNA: TGTGCCAGCAGCCGAAAGTCCAACTATGGCTACACCTTC
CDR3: CASSRKSNYGYTF

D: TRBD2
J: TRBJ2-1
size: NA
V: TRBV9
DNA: TGTGCCAGCAGCGGAAAGGGTCTAGCGGGAGCATATGAGCAGTTCTTC
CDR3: CASSGKGLAGAYEQFF

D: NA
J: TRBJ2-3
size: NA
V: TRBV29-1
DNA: TGCAGCGTTGGCCTTGTTGGAGATACGCAGTATTTT
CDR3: CSVGLVGDTQYF

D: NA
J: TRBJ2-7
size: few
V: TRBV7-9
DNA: TGTGCCAGCAGTTCAGGGATCTACGAGCAGTACTTC
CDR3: CASSSGIYEQYF

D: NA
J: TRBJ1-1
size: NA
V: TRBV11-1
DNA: TGTGCCAGCAGCCCTCGCCGGGCCGGATGGACTGAAGCTTTCTTT
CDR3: CASSPRRAGWTEAFF

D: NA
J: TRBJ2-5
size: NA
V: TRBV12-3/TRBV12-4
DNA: TGTGCCACCTCGGGACCAGGAGGGACCCAGTACTTC
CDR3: CATSGPGGTQYF

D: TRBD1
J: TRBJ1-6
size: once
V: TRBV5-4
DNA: TGTGCCAGCAGCACAGGGGGTGGATCACCCCTCCACTTT
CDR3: CASSTGGGSPLHF

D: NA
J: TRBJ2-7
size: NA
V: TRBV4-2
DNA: TGTGCCAGCAGCCAAGAAAGCCAGCGGGCTTCCTACGAGCAGTACTTC
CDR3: CASSQESQRASYEQYF

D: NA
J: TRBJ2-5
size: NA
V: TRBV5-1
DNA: TGCGCCAGCAGCTTGGCCGGAGCCAACAAGAAGCAGTACTTC
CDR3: CASSLAGANKKQYF